Shown below are 21 T cell receptor beta chains from a single sample sequenced in a study of blood T cell repertoires in COVID-19. This table comes from immunoSEQ multiplex PCR, and its TCRdb copy is limited to in-frame clones, with some not included. The data contain 290,000 or so clones, around 87% of them singletons. Sequencing input: peripheral blood. These TCRs come from a man aged 70-80 years with acute or convalescent COVID-19.

The sample holds one count of this clone. The chain combines TRBV5-1 with TRBJ2-2; D is perhaps TRBD1 (6 bases). Germline-derived CDR1 and CDR2 are SGHRS and YFSETQ. This CDR3 spans 14 amino acids. Trimming shortened V by 4 bases and J by 7 bases, and 14 bases separated the two germline ends. The CDR3 reads CASSTTGLVGELFF. The CDR3 DNA reads as TGCGCCAGCAGCACTACAGGGCTGGTCGGGGAGCTGTTTTTT.

In nucleotides, the CDR3 is TGTGCCAGTAGTCCGAACAGGGGTGGCTACACCTTC. Protein product: CASSPNRGGYTF. V and J are TRBV19 and TRBJ1-2; 7 bases are shared with TRBD1. This CDR3 has 12 amino acids. V dropped 5 bases and J dropped 7; count of bases not matched to a gene: 4. Germline CDR1 is LNHDA and CDR2 is SQIVND (reference sequence).

This chain uses TRBV9 with TRBJ1-3; perhaps TRBD1 as D (6 bases). Trimming took 3 bases from V and 4 from J, leaving 14 bases between them. The CDR3 length is 15 residues. Germline V gives CDR1 SGDLS, CDR2 YYNGEE. Here the CDR3 DNA reads TGTGCCAGCAGCGGAGTATCACAGGGAGGAAACACCATATATTTT. Its protein product is CASSGVSQGGNTIYF.

The chain links TRBV7-2 to TRBJ1-6; TRBD1 might be the D (5 bases). The CDR3 length is 17 residues. The germline V gene encodes CDR1 SGHTA and CDR2 FQGNSA. Trimming removed 1 base at V and 7 bases at J, with 17 bases between. This CDR3 is CASSLGVGGTTNSPLHF. DNA for the CDR3: TGTGCCAGCAGCTTAGGGGTCGGAGGGACTACAAATTCACCCCTCCACTTT.

The genes are TRBV2 and TRBJ2-7; 10 bases line up with TRBD1. Germline CDR1 is SNHLY and CDR2 is FYNNEI. This CDR3 comprises 14 residues. Losses at the gene ends were 4 bases for V and 5 bases for J; bases not matched to a gene: 5. DNA for the CDR3: TGTGCCAGCAGTGCGGGACAGGGGATACACGAGCAGTACTTC. Translating it yields CASSAGQGIHEQYF.

The chain links TRBV6-5 to TRBJ1-5; tentative D call: TRBD1 (6 bases). V lost 4 bases, J lost 7 bases, and 17 bases lay in between. The CDR3 spans 15 residues. CDR1 is MNHEY and CDR2 is SVGAGI in the germline V gene. For the CDR3, the DNA is TGTGCCAGCAGTTCCTCGGGGGGGCCCCCACAGCCCCAGCATTTT. Amino acids: CASSSSGGPPQPQHF.

V is TRBV7-2 and J is TRBJ2-5; 7 nucleotides align to TRBD2. The junction had 10 bases not matched to a gene; V was cut back by 4 bases and J by 2 bases. The germline V gene encodes CDR1 SGHTA and CDR2 FQGNSA. The CDR3 is made up of 16 amino acids. CDR3 in amino acids: CASSSGRPGAQETQYF. The CDR3 DNA is TGTGCCAGCAGCTCCGGGAGGCCCGGGGCGCAAGAGACCCAGTACTTC.

The chain carries TRBV10-3 and TRBJ1-4; 9 bases fit TRBD1. CDR3 length: 12 residues. CDR1 and CDR2 from the germline V gene are ENHRY and SYGVKD. V dropped 6 bases and J dropped 7; count of bases not matched to a gene: 0. CDR3 loop: CAIRDRGEKLFF. DNA for the CDR3: TGTGCCATCAGGGACAGGGGTGAAAAACTGTTTTTT.

About this clone: The same CDR3 arises from other DNA sequences in this sample as well. The chain links TRBV18 to TRBJ2-1, with D possibly TRBD1 on 6 matching bases. V lost 3 bases, J lost 5 bases, and 8 bases lay in between. The CDR3 extends over 13 amino acids. Looked up from germline, CDR1 is KGHSH and CDR2 is LQKENI. The CDR3 sequence is CASSPGQDNEQFF. The CDR3 DNA reads TGTGCCAGCTCACCGGGACAAGACAATGAGCAGTTCTTC.

The chain is built from TRBV5-1 and TRBJ2-1, with 9 nucleotides matching TRBD2. With 1 base clipped from V and 5 bases from J, the junction kept 7 bases outside the gene matches. The V gene's germline CDR1 is SGHRS and CDR2 YFSETQ. This CDR3 has 16 amino acids. The CDR3 DNA follows: TGCGCCAGCAGCTTGCCTCCCGCGGGGGGGAACAATGAGCAGTTCTTC. Its protein is CASSLPPAGGNNEQFF.

This clone was recorded once. The V call is TRBV3-1 (or the pseudogene TRBV3-2), the J call TRBJ2-2, with D hard to call. The V end lost 10 bases, the J end lost 4 bases, and 10 bases lay between the germline ends. Germline V gives CDR1 LGHDT, CDR2 YNNKEL (reference sequence). This CDR3 has 12 amino acids. The CDR3 reads CATGYSTGELFF. Written as DNA, the CDR3 is TGTGCCACGGGTTATTCCACCGGGGAGCTGTTTTTT.

J is TRBJ1-4 and V is TRBV18; no reliable D call. This CDR3 comprises 13 residues. V was trimmed by 9 bases and J by 4 bases, leaving 12 bases between them. Germline V gene sequence: CDR1 KGHSH, CDR2 LQKENI. In DNA form, the CDR3 reads TGTGCCAGTCGGGTCACGATTAATGAAAAACTGTTTTTT. Translating gives CASRVTINEKLFF.

The chain links TRBV15 to TRBJ1-2, with TRBD1 identical over 9 bases. CDR1 LNHNV and CDR2 YYDKDF come from the germline V gene (reference sequence). There are 15 residues in the CDR3. Losses at the gene ends were 6 bases for V and 5 bases for J; bases not matched to a gene: 10. CDR3 protein: CATSTSGTGNYGYTF. As DNA, the CDR3 is TGTGCCACCAGTACCTCTGGGACAGGGAATTATGGCTACACCTTC.

The J gene is TRBJ1-1, the V gene TRBV4-3; TRBD1 agrees at 10 bases. Trimming took 3 bases from V and 1 from J; bases not matched to a gene: 20. CDR1 and CDR2 (germline): LGHNA, YSLEER. The CDR3 has 21 amino acids. The CDR3 bases are TGCGCCAGCAGCCAGAACGTGGGCCGCGACAGGGGGCCGGGAAAGAACACTGAAGCTTTCTTT. Translation gives CASSQNVGRDRGPGKNTEAFF.

The gene calls are TRBV30 and TRBJ1-5; D is possibly TRBD1 (6 bases). From germline, CDR1 is GTSNPN and CDR2 SVGIG (reference sequence). The CDR3 loop spans 15 amino acids. Trimming cost V 1 base and J 7 bases, with 17 bases left between them. The CDR3 DNA sequence: TGTGCCTGGAGTGCGGGTCTCGACAGGTCGCAGCCCCAGCATTTT. Protein: CAWSAGLDRSQPQHF.

As to this clone: The sample holds other DNA sequences that translate to the same CDR3. The genes are TRBV3-1 (or the pseudogene TRBV3-2) and TRBJ1-1, with D possibly matching TRBD1 (6 bases). Trimming stripped 0 bases from V and 4 bases from J, with 9 bases between. CDR1 is LGHDT and CDR2 is YNNKEL in the germline V gene (reference sequence). The CDR3 spans 14 residues. The CDR3 sequence is CASSQEGGGTEAFF. The CDR3 DNA follows: TGTGCCAGCAGCCAAGAAGGGGGTGGCACTGAAGCTTTCTTT.

This clone was counted a few times. The gene calls are TRBV3-1 (or the pseudogene TRBV3-2) and TRBJ2-1; the D gene is possibly TRBD1 (5 bases). V dropped 0 bases and J dropped 10 bases, with 7 bases sitting between them. The CDR3 consists of 12 residues. Germline CDR1 reads LGHDT; CDR2 reads YNNKEL (reference sequence). The CDR3 loop is CASSQDRGEQFF. The CDR3 region has the DNA TGTGCCAGCAGCCAAGATAGGGGCGAGCAGTTCTTC.

This sequence joins TRBV2 and TRBJ2-2; a possible D gene is TRBD2 (6 bases). The CDR3 has 14 residues. Germline V gene data show CDR1 as SNHLY and CDR2 as FYNNEI. V shed 6 bases and J shed 4 bases, with 12 bases lying between them. CDR3 DNA sequence: TGTGCCAGCAGCGGGGACTGGATCACCGGGGAGCTGTTTTTT. Its translation is CASSGDWITGELFF.

The chain uses TRBV10-3 and TRBJ2-7, with TRBD2 identical over 7 bases. Per the germline V gene, CDR1 is ENHRY and CDR2 is SYGVKD. The CDR3 contains 12 residues. J was trimmed by 5 bases and V by 5 bases; bases with no gene match: 3. The CDR3 DNA is TGTGCCATCAGTTTCCGGGGGGACGAGCAGTACTTC. This codes for CAISFRGDEQYF.

The chain has TRBV18 and TRBJ1-2; 9 bases agree with TRBD1. Trimming took 4 bases from V and 3 from J; bases not matched to a gene: 3. The V gene's germline CDR1 is KGHSH and CDR2 LQKENI. This CDR3 is built from 14 residues. The DNA of the CDR3 is TGTGCCAGCTCACGGGACAGGGTAGACTATGGCTACACCTTC. It translates to CASSRDRVDYGYTF.

The rearrangement uses TRBV6-1 and TRBJ2-3, with 8 bases lining up with TRBD2. The CDR3 runs to 17 residues. V lost 4 bases, J lost 0 bases, and 9 bases stayed unmatched. Germline V lookup: CDR1 MNHNS, CDR2 SASEGT. For the CDR3, the DNA is TGTGCCAGCAGTGGGGGGACGGGAGGGCCTAGCACAGATACGCAGTATTTT. Its translation: CASSGGTGGPSTDTQYF.